These 5 T cell receptor beta chains were all obtained from the same sample, sequenced in a study of monozygotic twins with inflammatory bowel disease. For each CDR3 protein, TCRdb gives one entry from its re-call of the 5' RACE reads, without DNA. In all, the sample yields a few hundred thousand distinct CDR3 sequences. The sequenced sample was blood. The receptors here all came from a human donor with ulcerative colitis or Crohn's disease, or a healthy co-twin of an affected twin (not recorded which).

The chain uses TRBV29-1 and TRBJ2-1; TCRdb calls TRBD1, which cannot be checked without DNA. This CDR3 contains 14 residues. Germline V lookup: CDR1 SQVTM, CDR2 ANQGSEA. CDR3 protein: CSVVSMGRDNEQFF.

This rearrangement joins TRBV6-1 to TRBJ2-3; without DNA, the TCRdb call of TRBD2 cannot be checked. This CDR3 is built from 18 residues. Germline assignment: CDR1 MNHNS and CDR2 SASEGT. CDR3 sequence reads: CASRPIRGGLVSADTQYF.

V and J are TRBV6-5 and TRBJ2-2; TCRdb names TRBD2, which stays unverified in the absence of DNA. Per the germline V gene, CDR1 is MNHEY and CDR2 is SVGAGI. The CDR3 is 15 amino acids. The CDR3 sequence: CASSYLQGRVGELFF.

The chain recombines TRBV19 with TRBJ2-3. The germline V gene encodes CDR1 LNHDA and CDR2 SQIVND (reference sequence). CDR3 length equals 14 residues. This chain's CDR3 is CASKYGHSTDTQYF.

The CDR3 region is CSARDTLASAPLSYEQYF. This chain joins TRBV20-1 and TRBJ2-7; TCRdb's D call of TRBD1 is untestable without DNA. This CDR3 comprises 18 residues. The V gene's germline CDR1 is DFQATT and CDR2 SNEGSKA (reference sequence).